The rows below give T cell receptor beta chains drawn from one sample of a study of OX40 agonist ivuxolimab in advanced cancers. Sequenced by immunoSEQ multiplex PCR; TCRdb stores in-frame clones only, minus some. The data show under 100,000 clones, 81% seen once. The specimen was CD4+ or CD8+ T cells sorted from blood, collected in a trial of the OX40 agonist ivuxolimab. The receptors derive from an adult with an advanced solid tumor such as melanoma, head and neck, liver or kidney cancer. CDR3s include the opening cysteine and the closing phenylalanine or tryptophan. A D gene is named only where the DNA matches it firmly. Rows may omit the clone size; those that give it use once, few, many or a size class.

TRBJ2-7 TRBD2 . TRBV5-1 CASSLAGEGWDEQYF TGCGCCAGCAGCTTGGCCGGGGAGGGTTGGGACGAGCAGTACTTC
TRBJ2-1 TRBD2 . TRBV18 CASSGTSGRAAQFF TGTGCCAGCTCGGGGACTAGCGGGAGGGCCGCGCAGTTCTTC
TRBJ1-1 . . TRBV6-5 CASTRRGEAFF TGTGCCAGCACCCGACGGGGGGAAGCTTTCTTT
TRBJ1-1 . . TRBV5-6 CASIFMAGVTEAFF TGTGCCAGCATCTTCATGGCAGGGGTCACTGAAGCTTTCTTT
TRBJ1-5 . . TRBV6-6 CASSDSNQPQHF TGTGCCAGCAGCGACAGTAATCAGCCCCAGCATTTT
TRBJ2-3 . . TRBV12-5 CASGTGTSTDTQYF TGTGCTAGTGGAACCGGGACAAGCACAGATACGCAGTATTTT
TRBJ2-3 . . TRBV6-5 CASSYSGATLGDTQYF TGTGCCAGCAGTTACTCCGGCGCGACCTTGGGGGATACGCAGTATTTT
TRBJ2-1 . . TRBV11-3 CASSLNRGGTYNEQFF TGTGCCAGCAGCCTCAATAGGGGTGGCACCTACAATGAGCAGTTCTTC
TRBJ2-1 . . TRBV9 CASQGENYNEQFF TGTGCCAGCCAGGGAGAAAACTACAATGAGCAGTTCTTC
TRBJ2-5 . few TRBV19 CASSMRLERETQYF TGTGCCAGTAGTATGAGACTGGAACGGGAGACCCAGTACTTC
TRBJ1-5 . . TRBV30 CAWSVRGRGNQPQHF TGTGCCTGGAGTGTACGCGGACGGGGCAATCAGCCCCAGCATTTT
TRBJ1-4 . . TRBV2 CASRGTFNEKLFF TGTGCCAGCAGAGGGACTTTTAATGAAAAACTGTTTTTT
TRBJ2-1 . . TRBV5-1 CASSLSSEQFF TGTGCCAGCAGCTTGTCGAGTGAGCAGTTCTTC
TRBJ2-5 . . TRBV11-3 CASSPQGETQYF TGTGCCAGCAGCCCCCAGGGGGAGACCCAGTACTTC
TRBJ2-1 TRBD1 . TRBV6-1 CASSEGWTGGLGYNEQFF TGTGCCAGCAGTGAAGGTTGGACAGGGGGGCTTGGATACAATGAGCAGTTCTTC
TRBJ2-1 TRBD2 . TRBV5-1 CASSSGGNYNEQFF TGCGCCAGCAGTAGCGGGGGTAACTACAATGAGCAGTTCTTC
TRBJ2-7 TRBD1 . TRBV5-1 CASSLITGGSYEQYF TGCGCCAGCAGCCTGATAACAGGGGGCTCCTACGAGCAGTACTTC